This TCR beta chain was captured in a study of siplizumab effects on memory and regulatory T cells. The ends were cut back, 5 bases at V and 1 base at J, with 11 bases in the middle. This CDR3 region has 14 residues. Looked up from germline, CDR1 is SGHTA and CDR2 is FQGNSA. Per sample, around 10^5 TCR templates were assayed. Produced via immunoSEQ multiplex PCR; TCRdb's table is partial and in-frame only. The sample lists 94,000 or so clones, about 96% occurring once. The sample was naive CD4+ T cells sorted from blood. The V call is TRBV7-2, the J call TRBJ1-1; no firm D call. The receptor comes from a human donor in good health. The CDR3 nucleotides are TGTGCCAGCAGCCCCTTGGCAGGGAACACTGAAGCTTTCTTT. This sequence encodes CASSPLAGNTEAFF.